This TCR beta chain comes out of a study of T cell responses to AZD1222 COVID-19 vaccine. Trimming stripped 4 bases from V and 4 bases from J, with 5 bases between. CDR3 length equals 12 residues. The germline V gene encodes CDR1 GTSNPN and CDR2 SVGIG (reference sequence). Of note for this clone: The same CDR3 also results from other DNA sequences found in this sample.

Produced via immunoSEQ multiplex PCR; TCRdb's table is partial and in-frame only. In the table there are 100,000 to 150,000 clones, around 92% of which are singletons. The TCR comes from an adult in good health. The source was peripheral blood, collected on day 0 of AZD1222 vaccination. V usage is TRBV30 and J usage is TRBJ2-6; no clear D gene. The CDR3: CAWTLGANVLTF. CDR3 sequence (DNA): TGTGCCTGGACCCTCGGGGCCAACGTCCTGACTTTC.